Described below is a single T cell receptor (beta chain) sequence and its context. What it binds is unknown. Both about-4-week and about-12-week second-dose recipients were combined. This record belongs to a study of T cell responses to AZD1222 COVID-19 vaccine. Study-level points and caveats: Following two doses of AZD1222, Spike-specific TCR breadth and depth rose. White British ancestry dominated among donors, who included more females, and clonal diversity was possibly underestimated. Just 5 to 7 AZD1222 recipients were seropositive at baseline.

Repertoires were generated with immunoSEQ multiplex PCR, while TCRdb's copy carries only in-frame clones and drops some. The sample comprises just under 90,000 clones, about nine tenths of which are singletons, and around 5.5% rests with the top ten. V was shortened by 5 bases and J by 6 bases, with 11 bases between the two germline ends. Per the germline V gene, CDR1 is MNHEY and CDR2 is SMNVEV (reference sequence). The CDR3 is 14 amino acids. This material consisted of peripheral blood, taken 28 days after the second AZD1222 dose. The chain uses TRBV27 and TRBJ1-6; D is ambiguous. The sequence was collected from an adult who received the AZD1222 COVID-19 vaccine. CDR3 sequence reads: CASSSGMGNSPLHF. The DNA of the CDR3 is TGTGCCAGCAGTAGCGGAATGGGTAATTCACCCCTCCACTTT.